One sample yielded the 21 T cell receptor beta chains listed below, sequenced in a study of OX40 agonist ivuxolimab in advanced cancers. TCRdb's copy holds only in-frame clones and misses some; the assay was immunoSEQ multiplex PCR. The sample yields nearly 45,000 clones, roughly 78% seen once. The sequencing here drew on CD4+ or CD8+ T cells sorted from blood, taken in a trial of the OX40 agonist ivuxolimab. These receptors all come from an adult with an advanced solid tumor such as melanoma, head and neck, liver or kidney cancer.

The chain joins TRBV5-1 to TRBJ1-1, with D unresolved. Per germline, CDR1 SGHRS and CDR2 YFSETQ. V gave up 1 base and J gave up 0 bases, with 13 bases separating them. This CDR3 spans 16 amino acids. CDR3 nucleotides: TGCGCCAGCAGCTTGATGTCCGACTCCATGAACACTGAAGCTTTCTTT. This sequence encodes CASSLMSDSMNTEAFF.

V gene TRBV6-5 combines with J gene TRBJ1-3, with 9 bases matching TRBD1. The trim removed 5 bases at V and 6 bases at J, leaving 5 bases unmatched. CDR1 and CDR2 (germline): MNHEY, SVGAGI. This CDR3 has 14 residues. The CDR3 DNA reads TGTGCCAGCAGTCCGGACAGGGGTGAAAACACCATATATTTT. Residues: CASSPDRGENTIYF.

The J gene is TRBJ1-2, the V gene TRBV19; D unresolved. This CDR3 has 11 residues. The V gene's germline CDR1 is LNHDA and CDR2 SQIVND (reference sequence). The CDR3 spells CATSEGYGYTF. In nucleotides, the CDR3 is TGTGCTACTAGTGAGGGCTATGGCTACACCTTC.

The CDR3 region is CSVGAQETQYF. The CDR3 DNA follows: TGCAGCGTAGGGGCCCAAGAGACCCAGTACTTC. The chain links TRBV29-1 to TRBJ2-5, with D tentatively TRBD1 (5 bases). CDR3 length equals 11 residues. V dropped 6 bases and J dropped 1 base, with 6 bases sitting between them. Germline-derived CDR1 and CDR2 are SQVTM and ANQGSEA.

The chain combines TRBV27 with TRBJ1-4; the D is unclear. Germline values: CDR1 MNHEY, CDR2 SMNVEV (reference sequence). The CDR3 covers 14 residues. Trimming removed 5 bases at V and 8 bases at J, with 15 bases between. CDR3 bases: TGTGCCAGCAGTACCCGTAGAGAGGAGGAAAAACTGTTTTTT. Its protein is CASSTRREEEKLFF.

The V call is TRBV10-3, the J call TRBJ2-5; TRBD2 might be the D (5 bases). The V gene's germline CDR1 is ENHRY and CDR2 SYGVKD. Trimming pared 6 bases from V and 5 bases from J, leaving 22 bases between. This CDR3 contains 16 residues. In DNA form, the CDR3 reads TGTGCCATCAGCAACAGAAGGGAATCGGGAAGGGAGACCCAGTACTTC. It specifies CAISNRRESGRETQYF.

This clone was observed a few times. The gene calls are TRBV15 and TRBJ1-5; TRBD1 might be the D (5 bases). The V gene's germline CDR1 is LNHNV and CDR2 YYDKDF (reference sequence). There are 15 residues in the CDR3. The germline V and J ends were trimmed by 0 bases and 6 bases, with 12 bases remaining between them. As DNA, the CDR3 is TGTGCCACCAGCAGAGACCGGGTGAGGGGTCAGCCCCAGCATTTT. Translating gives CATSRDRVRGQPQHF.

The chain uses TRBV4-2 and TRBJ2-7; no clear D. Per germline, CDR1 LGHNA and CDR2 YNFKEQ. V gave up 0 bases and J gave up 1 base, with 16 bases separating them. The CDR3 is 17 amino acids. The CDR3 sequence: CASSQDSSETSSYEQYF. The CDR3 DNA is TGTGCCAGCAGCCAAGACTCGAGTGAGACAAGTTCCTACGAGCAGTACTTC.

The chain is built from TRBV4-3 and TRBJ1-1; 10 bases match TRBD1. Germline CDR1 LGHNA, CDR2 YSLEER. The V and J ends lost 0 bases and 4 bases, in that order; junction bases with no gene match: 14. CDR3 length: 19 residues. CDR3 DNA sequence: TGCGCCAGCAGCCAAGATCTCCGACAGGGGGCGCGAAAAATCACTGAAGCTTTCTTT. Its protein product is CASSQDLRQGARKITEAFF.

This chain connects TRBV20-1 to TRBJ1-2, with D possibly matching TRBD1 (5 bases). Trimming took off 2 bases at V and 10 bases at J, with 11 bases between the two ends. Germline V CDR1 and CDR2: DFQATT, SNEGSKA (reference sequence). The CDR3 loop spans 11 amino acids. The chain's CDR3 is CSARYRTYYTF. The CDR3 DNA reads as TGCAGTGCTAGATACAGGACCTACTACACCTTC.

V usage is TRBV19 and J usage is TRBJ2-1; TRBD1 matches 8 bases. V shed 4 bases and J 5 bases; nucleotides not matched to a gene: 13. The CDR3 runs 17 residues. CDR1 and CDR2 from the germline V gene are LNHDA and SQIVND (reference sequence). Written as DNA, the CDR3 is TGTGCCAGTAGTAGAAGACGGACAGGGATTGCAGACAATGAGCAGTTCTTC. Translation: CASSRRRTGIADNEQFF.

J is TRBJ1-5 and V is TRBV7-9, with TRBD1 as a possible D gene (6 bases). This CDR3 spans 18 amino acids. CDR1 SEHNR and CDR2 FQNEAQ come from the germline V gene (reference sequence). V lost 0 bases and J lost 1, with 16 bases in between. CDR3: CASSLARAGAGSNQPQHF. CDR3 DNA sequence: TGTGCCAGCAGCTTAGCTAGGGCAGGGGCGGGAAGCAATCAGCCCCAGCATTTT. The full variable domain, with the rest looked up from reference TRBV7-9 and TRBJ1-5, is DTGVSQNPRHKITKRGQNVTFRCDPISEHNRLYWYRQTLGQGPEFLTYFQNEAQLEKSRLLSDRFSAERPKGSFSTLEIQRTEQGDSAMYLCASSLARAGAGSNQPQHFGDGTRLSIL.

The rearrangement uses TRBV10-3 and TRBJ1-1; TRBD1 aligns across 9 bases. CDR3 length equals 13 residues. J gave up 11 bases and V 4 bases, and 8 bases lay outside the gene matches. The germline CDR1 and CDR2 sequences are ENHRY and SYGVKD. CDR3 DNA sequence: TGTGCCATCAGTGGAATGGACAGGGGTGAGGCTTTCTTT. Translated: CAISGMDRGEAFF.

This clone is deemed medium-sized. The chain has TRBV4-2 and TRBJ2-7; weak D call: TRBD2 (7 bases). This CDR3 is built from 15 residues. With 4 bases removed from V and 3 bases from J, the gap between germline ends came to 16 bases. CDR1 LGHNA and CDR2 YNFKEQ come from the germline V gene. CDR3 amino acids: CASSRGVGGGYEQYF. CDR3 coding DNA: TGTGCCAGCAGCCGAGGGGTGGGAGGGGGCTACGAGCAGTACTTC.

The chain links TRBV6-5 to TRBJ2-2; no definite D call. The germline gives CDR1 MNHEY, CDR2 SVGAGI. Deletions cut 0 bases from V and 1 base from J, with 9 bases between. The CDR3 is made up of 16 amino acids. CDR3 sequence (DNA): TGTGCCAGCAGTTACTCGAAGCTGTTGAACACCGGGGAGCTGTTTTTT. The encoded protein is CASSYSKLLNTGELFF.

This chain links TRBV7-2 with TRBJ2-1; 8 positions match TRBD1. The V and J ends lost 3 bases and 8 bases, in that order; junction bases with no gene match: 9. Germline V gene sequence: CDR1 SGHTA, CDR2 FQGNSA. The CDR3 is 15 residues long. The CDR3 nucleotides are TGTGCCAGCAGCTTGTCCCAGGGGGCCGGGTATGAGCAGTTCTTC. Translation: CASSLSQGAGYEQFF.

The chain uses TRBV7-9 and TRBJ1-4, with D unresolved. Deletions cut 3 bases from V and 0 bases from J, with 8 bases between. The CDR3 consists of 15 residues. Germline lookup yields CDR1 SEHNR and CDR2 FQNEAQ (reference sequence). This chain's CDR3 is CASSLMVATNEKLFF. The DNA of the CDR3 is TGTGCCAGCAGCTTGATGGTTGCAACTAATGAAAAACTGTTTTTT.

This clone was picked up a small number of times. The chain employs TRBV11-2 and TRBJ1-1; D may be TRBD1 (5 bases). Germline lookup yields CDR1 SGHAT and CDR2 FQNNGV. This CDR3 spans 15 amino acids. The V and J ends lost 5 bases and 1 base respectively, with 14 bases between them. The CDR3 sequence is CASSEWGIRNTEAFF. DNA of the CDR3: TGTGCCAGCAGCGAATGGGGGATCCGGAACACTGAAGCTTTCTTT.

The genes are TRBV6-1 and TRBJ1-2; a weak D match, TRBD1 (6 bases). The CDR3 is 14 residues long. In germline, CDR1 is MNHNS, CDR2 SASEGT. V was pared by 4 bases and J by 3 bases, with 12 bases between. CDR3 in amino acids: CASSASTGYYGYTF. CDR3 DNA: TGTGCCAGCAGTGCCAGTACAGGGTACTATGGCTACACCTTC.

The chain combines TRBV25-1 with TRBJ2-5, with D perhaps matching TRBD1 (5 bases). Germline assignment: CDR1 MGHDK and CDR2 SYGVNS. Trimming removed 3 bases from V and 4 bases from J, with 15 bases in between. The CDR3 has 15 residues. The chain's CDR3 is CASSDGQGMGETQYF. As DNA, the CDR3 is TGTGCCAGCAGTGATGGGCAGGGAATGGGAGAGACCCAGTACTTC.

The chain combines TRBV6-5 with TRBJ1-2; possible D gene TRBD1, 6 bases. V lost 1 base and J lost 4, with 10 bases in between. The CDR3 contains 14 residues. Germline CDR1 and CDR2: MNHEY and SVGAGI. As DNA, the CDR3 is TGTGCCAGCAGTTACTTACAGGGTGGCTATGGCTACACCTTC. Translating it yields CASSYLQGGYGYTF.